Listed below are T cell receptor beta chains from one sample, sequenced in a study of blood T cell repertoires in COVID-19. The data were produced by immunoSEQ multiplex PCR, yet TCRdb's version contains in-frame clones alone and is incomplete. The sample lists a few hundred thousand clones, approximately 80% occurring once. Sequenced material: peripheral blood. Receptors originate from a man in his forties who had recovered from COVID-19. The CDR3 runs from the conserved cysteine through the conserved F or W. Fields, in order: CDR3 protein, CDR3 DNA, clone size, J gene, V gene, D gene. D genes are given only for firm matches. Rows give clone size only sometimes, using once, few, many, or a class for an expanded clone.

CDR3 protein: CASSLQTGTAYGYTF
CDR3 DNA: TGCGCCAGCAGCTTGCAAACCGGGACAGCTTATGGCTACACCTTC
clone size: -
J gene: TRBJ1-2
V gene: TRBV5-1
D gene: TRBD1

CDR3 protein: CASSIGTSGYNEQFF
CDR3 DNA: TGTGCCAGTAGTATCGGGACTAGCGGTTACAATGAGCAGTTCTTC
clone size: -
J gene: TRBJ2-1
V gene: TRBV19
D gene: TRBD2

CDR3 protein: CASSLGQATYEQYF
CDR3 DNA: TGCGCCAGCAGCTTGGGGCAGGCGACGTACGAGCAGTACTTC
clone size: -
J gene: TRBJ2-7
V gene: TRBV5-1
D gene: -

CDR3 protein: CASIPTGGSYEQYF
CDR3 DNA: TGTGCCAGCATCCCCACGGGGGGTTCCTACGAGCAGTACTTC
clone size: -
J gene: TRBJ2-7
V gene: TRBV6-5
D gene: TRBD2

CDR3 protein: CASRSVRGYTEAFF
CDR3 DNA: TGTGCCAGCAGAAGCGTCAGGGGGTACACTGAAGCTTTCTTT
clone size: -
J gene: TRBJ1-1
V gene: TRBV27
D gene: TRBD1

CDR3 protein: CASRRDRLQETQYF
CDR3 DNA: TGTGCCAGTAGACGGGACAGACTCCAAGAGACCCAGTACTTC
clone size: -
J gene: TRBJ2-5
V gene: TRBV19
D gene: TRBD1

CDR3 protein: CASSNRIMNTEAFF
CDR3 DNA: TGTGCCAGTAGTAACAGGATTATGAACACTGAAGCTTTCTTT
clone size: -
J gene: TRBJ1-1
V gene: TRBV19
D gene: -

CDR3 protein: CASSLTLTGNYGYTF
CDR3 DNA: TGTGCCAGCAGCTTGACCCTGACAGGGAACTATGGCTACACCTTC
clone size: -
J gene: TRBJ1-2
V gene: TRBV5-4
D gene: TRBD1

CDR3 protein: CSVNSANEQFF
CDR3 DNA: TGCAGCGTTAATAGCGCGAATGAGCAGTTCTTC
clone size: -
J gene: TRBJ2-1
V gene: TRBV29-1
D gene: -

CDR3 protein: CASSLGPRSTEAFF
CDR3 DNA: TGTGCCAGCAGCTTGGGACCGAGGAGCACTGAAGCTTTCTTT
clone size: -
J gene: TRBJ1-1
V gene: TRBV5-4
D gene: -

CDR3 protein: CASSSLAGGPDEQFF
CDR3 DNA: TGTGCCAGCAGCTCCCTGGCCGGAGGGCCGGATGAGCAGTTCTTC
clone size: -
J gene: TRBJ2-1
V gene: TRBV7-8
D gene: -

CDR3 protein: CASKRGDEQFF
CDR3 DNA: TGTGCCAGCAAGCGTGGCGATGAGCAGTTCTTC
clone size: few
J gene: TRBJ2-1
V gene: TRBV27
D gene: -

CDR3 protein: CASSGGTLPYEQYF
CDR3 DNA: TGTGCCAGTAGCGGCGGGACTTTACCCTACGAGCAGTACTTC
clone size: -
J gene: TRBJ2-7
V gene: TRBV19
D gene: -

CDR3 protein: CASSYSQLGAGNTIYF
CDR3 DNA: TGTGCCAGCAGTTACTCCCAGCTAGGGGCTGGAAACACCATATATTTT
clone size: -
J gene: TRBJ1-3
V gene: TRBV6-5
D gene: -

CDR3 protein: CASSIRGSGSMNTEAFF
CDR3 DNA: TGTGCCAGTAGTATTCGAGGGTCCGGATCCATGAACACTGAAGCTTTCTTT
clone size: -
J gene: TRBJ1-1
V gene: TRBV19
D gene: -

CDR3 protein: CATSRDSGLKYNEQFF
CDR3 DNA: TGTGCCACCAGCAGAGATAGTGGACTGAAATACAATGAGCAGTTCTTC
clone size: -
J gene: TRBJ2-1
V gene: TRBV15
D gene: -

CDR3 protein: CASSTSRAFHQYF
CDR3 DNA: TGTGCCAGTAGTACCTCCAGGGCTTTTCACCAGTACTTC
clone size: -
J gene: TRBJ2-5
V gene: TRBV19
D gene: -

CDR3 protein: CASSENGQGLSGYTF
CDR3 DNA: TGTGCCAGCAGTGAAAACGGGCAGGGGTTATCTGGCTACACCTTC
clone size: -
J gene: TRBJ1-2
V gene: TRBV2
D gene: -

CDR3 protein: CASSSPTSGRTYEQYF
CDR3 DNA: TGTGCCAGCAGCTCCCCGACTAGCGGGCGAACCTACGAGCAGTACTTC
clone size: -
J gene: TRBJ2-7
V gene: TRBV5-5
D gene: TRBD2

CDR3 protein: CASSPLQGALAFF
CDR3 DNA: TGTGCCAGCTCACCTTTACAGGGGGCTCTCGCTTTCTTT
clone size: -
J gene: TRBJ1-1
V gene: TRBV18
D gene: TRBD1

CDR3 protein: CASSDSSRTDTQYF
CDR3 DNA: TGTGCCAGCAGTGACTCCTCCCGCACAGATACGCAGTATTTT
clone size: -
J gene: TRBJ2-3
V gene: TRBV2
D gene: -

CDR3 protein: CASSTTGHSTDTQYF
CDR3 DNA: TGTGCCAGCAGCACGACAGGCCACAGCACAGATACGCAGTATTTT
clone size: -
J gene: TRBJ2-3
V gene: TRBV5-6
D gene: -

CDR3 protein: CASSLGSAGSTDTQYF
CDR3 DNA: TGTGCCAGCAGCTTAGGATCAGCGGGAAGCACAGATACGCAGTATTTT
clone size: -
J gene: TRBJ2-3
V gene: TRBV7-2
D gene: TRBD2

CDR3 protein: CASGSGTGEQFF
CDR3 DNA: TGTGCTAGTGGTTCCGGGACAGGTGAGCAGTTCTTC
clone size: -
J gene: TRBJ2-1
V gene: TRBV12-5
D gene: TRBD1

CDR3 protein: CAISEESNQPQHF
CDR3 DNA: TGTGCCATCAGTGAGGAGAGCAATCAGCCCCAGCATTTT
clone size: -
J gene: TRBJ1-5
V gene: TRBV10-3
D gene: -

CDR3 protein: CASSGQGSDTQYF
CDR3 DNA: TGTGCCAGCAGTGGACAGGGCTCGGATACGCAGTATTTT
clone size: -
J gene: TRBJ2-3
V gene: TRBV6-4
D gene: TRBD1